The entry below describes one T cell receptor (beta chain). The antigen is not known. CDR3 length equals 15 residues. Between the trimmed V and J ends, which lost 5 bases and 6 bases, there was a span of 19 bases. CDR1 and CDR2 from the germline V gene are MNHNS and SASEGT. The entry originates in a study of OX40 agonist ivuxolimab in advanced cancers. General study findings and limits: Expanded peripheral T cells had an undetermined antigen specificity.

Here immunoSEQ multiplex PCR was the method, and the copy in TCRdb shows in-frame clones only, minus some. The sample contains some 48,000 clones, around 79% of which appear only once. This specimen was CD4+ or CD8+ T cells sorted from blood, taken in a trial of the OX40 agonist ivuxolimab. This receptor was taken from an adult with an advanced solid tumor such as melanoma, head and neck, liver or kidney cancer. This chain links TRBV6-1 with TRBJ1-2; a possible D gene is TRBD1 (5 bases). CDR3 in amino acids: CASSSITDRTHGYTF. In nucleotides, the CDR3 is TGTGCCAGCAGTTCAATTACTGACAGAACCCATGGCTACACCTTC.